This is a list of T cell receptor beta chains from one sample in a study of T cell responses to AZD1222 COVID-19 vaccine. Only in-frame clones appear in the TCRdb table, and some are missing; sequencing was by immunoSEQ multiplex PCR. The sample shows about 130,000 clones, approximately 90% of them seen only once. The specimen comprised peripheral blood, sampled on day 0 of AZD1222 vaccination. These receptor sequences come from an adult in good health. Both conserved end residues are part of each CDR3. D genes are given only for firm matches. Expanded clones get a size class; other rows say once, few or many, or leave the size out.

v_call	j_call	clone_size	d_call	cdr3_nt	cdr3_aa
TRBV4-1	TRBJ1-3	-	-	TGCGCCAGCAGCCAAGTCGGGGTCTCTGGAAACACCATATATTTT	CASSQVGVSGNTIYF
TRBV7-2	TRBJ1-2	-	-	TGTGCCAGCACCCGACGGGGAAGTTATGGCTACACCTTC	CASTRRGSYGYTF
TRBV15	TRBJ1-4	-	-	TGTGCCACCATTCCCGACAGAACTAATGAAAAACTGTTTTTT	CATIPDRTNEKLFF
TRBV3-1/TRBV3-2	TRBJ2-5	-	TRBD2	TGTGCCAGCAGCCAAGACGGACTAGCGGGAGAAATAATATCCCAAGAGACCCAGTACTTC	CASSQDGLAGEIISQETQYF
TRBV5-6	TRBJ1-5	-	-	TGTGCCAGCAGCTTATCCCATCGGGGGGGATCTTATCAGCCCCAGCATTTT	CASSLSHRGGSYQPQHF
TRBV6-5	TRBJ1-2	-	-	TGTGCCAGCAGAGGCGGTGCCCGTGGAGGCTATGGCTACACCTTC	CASRGGARGGYGYTF
TRBV4-1	TRBJ2-5	once	TRBD2	TGCGCCAGCAGCCTCGGGGGGACTAGCGGGGGACAAGAGACCCAGTACTTC	CASSLGGTSGGQETQYF
TRBV5-4	TRBJ1-1	-	-	TGTGCCAGCAGCAAAGGAGGGGCTATGAACACTGAAGCTTTCTTT	CASSKGGAMNTEAFF
TRBV9	TRBJ2-7	-	-	TGTGCCAGCAGCGAGACAGGCGCGTACGAGCAGTACTTC	CASSETGAYEQYF
TRBV15	TRBJ1-1	-	-	TGTGCCACCAGCAGAGTCACAACTGAAGCTTTCTTT	CATSRVTTEAFF
TRBV4-3	TRBJ2-5	-	-	TGCGCCAGCAGCCCCGGGCGGCAGAGAGAGACCCAGTACTTC	CASSPGRQRETQYF
TRBV28	TRBJ2-5	-	-	TGTGCCAGCACCGAACGGGGCGAGACCCAGTACTTC	CASTERGETQYF
TRBV7-2	TRBJ1-3	-	-	TGTGCCAGCAGTCCCAATCTCTCTGGAAACACCATATATTTT	CASSPNLSGNTIYF
TRBV6-2/TRBV6-3	TRBJ1-5	-	TRBD1	TGTGCCAGCAGTCATTACGAAGGGGGCGGGCAGCCCCAGCATTTT	CASSHYEGGGQPQHF
TRBV6-6	TRBJ2-5	-	-	TGTGCCAGCCTCGGGAGTCTGGAGACCCAGTACTTC	CASLGSLETQYF
TRBV5-1	TRBJ1-2	-	-	TGCGCCAGCAGCTTGGAATTGTCCGGGCGGGGTGGCTACACCTTC	CASSLELSGRGGYTF
TRBV19	TRBJ2-2	-	-	TGTGCCAGTATAAGGACAGCCTCGAACACCGGGGAGCTGTTTTTT	CASIRTASNTGELFF
TRBV10-2	TRBJ1-5	few	TRBD1	TGCGCCACCACCCCAGGGACAGGTAATCAGCCCCAGCATTTT	CATTPGTGNQPQHF
TRBV6-5	TRBJ1-6	-	-	TGTGCCAGCAGTTACTTGAAGGGTAATTCACCCCTCCACTTT	CASSYLKGNSPLHF
TRBV7-9	TRBJ1-2	-	-	TGTGCCAGCAGCTTTTCTCCCGGGGCTATTGACTATGGCTACACCTTC	CASSFSPGAIDYGYTF
TRBV6-5	TRBJ2-6	-	-	TGTGCCAGCAGTTACAGGGGTACCTCTGGGGCCAACGTCCTGACTTTC	CASSYRGTSGANVLTF
TRBV7-2	TRBJ2-2	-	-	TGTGCCAGCAGCTTAGCGACCCCCCCTGGCGGGGAGCTGTTTTTT	CASSLATPPGGELFF
TRBV28	TRBJ2-1	once	TRBD2	TGTGCCAGCCCCCGGGAAGGGGGACTAGCGGATAGCTCCTACAATGAGCAGTTCTTC	CASPREGGLADSSYNEQFF
TRBV29-1	TRBJ1-1	-	TRBD1	TGCAGCGTTGAAGCCAGGGGGGGGTGGACTGAAGCTTTCTTT	CSVEARGGWTEAFF
TRBV29-1	TRBJ1-1	-	-	TGCAGCGTAGCCAGACAGTCATGGCACAATTTATTACCGGATGAAGCTTTCTTT	CSVARQSWHNLLPDEAFF
TRBV6-6	TRBJ2-3	-	-	TGTGCCAGCAGTTACTCGAGTCCCAGGGGCACAGATACGCAGTATTTT	CASSYSSPRGTDTQYF
TRBV6-2/TRBV6-3	TRBJ1-4	-	TRBD1	TGTGCCAGCAGCCCCACAGGGGTTGTAGGGGAAAAACTGTTTTTT	CASSPTGVVGEKLFF
TRBV18	TRBJ2-3	-	TRBD2	TGTGCCAGCTCACCTACTAGCGGGAGCCCAGATACGCAGTATTTT	CASSPTSGSPDTQYF
TRBV11-2	TRBJ2-3	-	-	TGTGCCAGCAGCTTATGGGCCCGAGGGTCTATATTCACCGATACGCAGTATTTT	CASSLWARGSIFTDTQYF
TRBV9	TRBJ1-3	-	-	TGTGCCAGCAGCGATGGGGCAATCTCTGGAAACACCATATATTTT	CASSDGAISGNTIYF
TRBV5-1	TRBJ1-6	-	-	TGCGCCAGCAGCTTGGTTGGTTCAAGTGTTTCACCCCTCCACTTT	CASSLVGSSVSPLHF
TRBV5-8	TRBJ1-5	-	-	TGTGCCAGCAGCCTTAGAGGATCGCCCCAGCATTTT	CASSLRGSPQHF
TRBV4-1	TRBJ1-2	-	-	TGCGCCAGCAGCCCCGTAACCGGACAGAGCTTCGTTGGCTACACCTTC	CASSPVTGQSFVGYTF
TRBV4-2	TRBJ1-4	-	TRBD1	TGTGCCAGCAGGCAAGCGGGACAGGATGAAAAACTGTTTTTT	CASRQAGQDEKLFF
TRBV12-3/TRBV12-4	TRBJ1-2	-	-	TGTGCCAGCAGCCCTAGGGGGTATGGCTACACCTTC	CASSPRGYGYTF
TRBV6-5	TRBJ1-2	-	-	TGTGCCAGCAGTCAACCCGGGACTCGCTATGGCTACACCTTC	CASSQPGTRYGYTF
TRBV5-1	TRBJ1-4	-	-	TGCGCCAGCAGCCGGAGCGGGACGGATGAAAAACTGTTTTTT	CASSRSGTDEKLFF
TRBV30	TRBJ2-7	-	-	TGTGCCTGGAGTGTTCTAGGGCGGCAGTACTTC	CAWSVLGRQYF
TRBV12-3/TRBV12-4	TRBJ1-1	-	-	TGTGCCAGCAGCTTCGACAGGAACACTGAAGCTTTCTTT	CASSFDRNTEAFF
TRBV28	TRBJ2-1	-	TRBD2	TGTGCCAGCAGTGGACCCAGCGGGGATGAGCAGTTCTTC	CASSGPSGDEQFF
TRBV21-1	TRBJ2-7	-	-	TGTGCCAGCAGGAAACAGGGGAGCGGGAGAGTTCCCTACGAGCAGTACTTC	CASRKQGSGRVPYEQYF
TRBV27	TRBJ1-5	-	-	TGTGCCAGCAGTCCCAGGGGCAATCAGCCCCAGCATTTT	CASSPRGNQPQHF
TRBV4-3	TRBJ2-3	-	TRBD2	TGCGCCAGCGCGCGGGGGGTCGGGGATACGCAGTATTTT	CASARGVGDTQYF
TRBV3-1/TRBV3-2	TRBJ2-1	-	-	TGTGCCAGCAGCCGAACCGGACCAAACAATGAGCAGTTCTTC	CASSRTGPNNEQFF
TRBV25-1	TRBJ2-2	-	-	TGTGCCAGCAAGGCCAGGGACGCCGGGGAGCTGTTTTTT	CASKARDAGELFF
TRBV2	TRBJ2-5	-	-	TGTGCCAGCACGGTCCGTCGCGAGACCCAGTACTTC	CASTVRRETQYF
TRBV27	TRBJ1-6	-	-	TGTGCCAGCAGTTTATTGGCGCGGACATTGAGCTCCTATAATTCACCCCTCCACTTT	CASSLLARTLSSYNSPLHF
TRBV9	TRBJ2-2	-	TRBD2	TGTGCCAGCAGCCTAATAGCGGGAGTCGGAGGGGAGCTGTTTTTT	CASSLIAGVGGELFF
TRBV3-1/TRBV3-2	TRBJ2-2	-	TRBD2	TGTGCCAGCAGCCCGGGACTAGCTTCCGGGGAGCTGTTTTTT	CASSPGLASGELFF
TRBV19	TRBJ1-2	-	-	TGTCCCGAGACGTATGGCTACACCTTC	CPETYGYTF
TRBV28	TRBJ1-2	once	-	TGTGCCAGCACAGGGATAAACTATGGCTACACCTTC	CASTGINYGYTF
TRBV5-1	TRBJ1-1	-	-	TGCGCCAGCAGCTTGGAAGTGACAAACACTGAAGCTTTCTTT	CASSLEVTNTEAFF
TRBV28	TRBJ2-7	-	-	TGTGCCAGCAGTCCAACCTGGGGGAGAGGAACTGGCTCCTACGAGCAGTACTTC	CASSPTWGRGTGSYEQYF
TRBV6-2/TRBV6-3	TRBJ1-1	-	TRBD1	TGTGCCAGCAGTGCCAGTACAGGGGAAACTGAAGCTTTCTTT	CASSASTGETEAFF
TRBV30	TRBJ1-2	-	-	TGTGCCTGGAGTAAGTTTGACCGGAGTGAAGGCTACACCTTC	CAWSKFDRSEGYTF
TRBV18	TRBJ2-5	-	-	TGTGCCAGCTCACCACCGGTCCCCCAGGCGGAGACCCAGTACTTC	CASSPPVPQAETQYF
TRBV30	TRBJ1-1	once	-	TGTGCCTGGTGCCGACTCATACAAGAAAACACTGAAGCTTTCTTT	CAWCRLIQENTEAFF
TRBV4-1	TRBJ1-2	once	-	TGCGCCAGCAGCCAAGCGACAGTCCCCGGTCGGGCTATCTATGGCTACACCTTC	CASSQATVPGRAIYGYTF
TRBV9	TRBJ1-2	-	TRBD1	TGTGCCAGCAGCGATAGCGTGGACAGGGGGACCTATGGCTACACCTTC	CASSDSVDRGTYGYTF
TRBV27	TRBJ2-7	once	-	TGTGCCAGCAGTCCCTCGGACAGTCCCTACGAGCAGTACTTC	CASSPSDSPYEQYF